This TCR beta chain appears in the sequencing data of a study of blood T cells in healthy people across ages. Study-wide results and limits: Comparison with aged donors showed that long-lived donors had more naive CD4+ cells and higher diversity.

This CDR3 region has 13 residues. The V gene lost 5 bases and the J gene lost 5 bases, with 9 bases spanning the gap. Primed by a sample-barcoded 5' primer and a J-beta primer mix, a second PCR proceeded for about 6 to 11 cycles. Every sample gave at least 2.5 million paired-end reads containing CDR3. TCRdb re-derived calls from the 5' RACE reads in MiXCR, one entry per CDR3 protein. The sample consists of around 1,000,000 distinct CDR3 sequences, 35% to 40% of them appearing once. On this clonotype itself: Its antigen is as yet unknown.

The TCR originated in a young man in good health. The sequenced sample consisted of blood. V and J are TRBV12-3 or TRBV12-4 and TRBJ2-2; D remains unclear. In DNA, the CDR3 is TGTGCCAGCAGTGCCACGATTACCGGGGAGCTGTTTTTT. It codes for CASSATITGELFF.